Shown below are 4 T cell receptor beta chains from a single sample sequenced in a study of human T cells and chemical hapten exposure. TCRdb re-called the RACE reads through MiXCR, storing one row per CDR3 protein. Found here are tens of thousands of distinct CDR3 sequences, around 15% of them singletons; the top ten hold 3.5% to 6%. Time point of the sample: pre-sensitization, week 0. The treatment was: therapeutic diphenylcyclopropenone sensitization with weekly scalp DPC. Source: whole blood, taken in connection with sensitization to the hapten diphenylcyclopropenone (DPC). Receptor source: a woman aged 45-65 years with alopecia areata. Some clones in this sample may be carry-over from other donors' samples.

The J gene is TRBJ2-1, the V gene TRBV7-2; 7 bases agree with TRBD2. Germline CDR1 is SGHTA and CDR2 is FQGNSA. Trimming at V came to 1 base and at J to 6 bases, leaving 12 bases not matched to a gene. This CDR3 is built from 17 residues. The CDR3 DNA reads as TGTGCCAGCAGCTTAGAAGAGGGACTACGTTCGCTCAATGAGCAGTTCTTC. It translates to CASSLEEGLRSLNEQFF.

This clonotype has just a few counts. The chain is built from TRBV5-5 and TRBJ1-1; D uncertain. V was shortened by 0 bases and J by 1 base, with 10 bases between the two germline ends. The CDR3 has 15 residues. CDR1 and CDR2 from the germline V gene are SGHKS and YYEKEE (reference sequence). This CDR3 is CASSLALGRNTEAFF. The CDR3, as DNA: TGTGCCAGCAGCTTGGCTCTAGGGAGGAACACTGAAGCTTTCTTT.

The chain is built from TRBV7-2 and TRBJ2-1, with TRBD2 matching over 12 bases. Germline V gene data show CDR1 as SGHTA and CDR2 as FQGNSA. The CDR3 contains 15 residues. V dropped 5 bases and J dropped 4; count of bases not matched to a gene: 3. Here the CDR3 reads CASSLTSGRYNEQFF. Here the CDR3 DNA reads TGTGCCAGCAGCCTCACTAGCGGGAGGTACAATGAGCAGTTCTTC. Based on the CDR3 plus reference TRBV7-2 and TRBJ2-1, the full variable domain is GAGVSQSPSNKVTEKGKDVELRCDPISGHTALYWYRQSLGQGLEFLIYFQGNSAPDKSGLPSDRFSAERTGGSVSTLTIQRTQQEDSAVYLCASSLTSGRYNEQFFGPGTRLTVL.

The V and J genes are TRBV20-1 and TRBJ2-7; 8 bases agree with TRBD2. This CDR3 has 13 amino acids. V trimming: 3 bases; J trimming: 3 bases; junction bases outside the gene matches: 4. Germline CDR1 and CDR2: DFQATT and SNEGSKA (reference sequence). The CDR3 DNA is TGCAGTGCTAGGGAGGGACTAGTCTACGAGCAGTACTTC. Encoded protein: CSAREGLVYEQYF.